The present entry profiles one T cell receptor (beta chain) with its context. Its antigen is unidentified. The record originates from a study of T cells in localized non-small cell lung cancer. Study-level points and caveats: A median approximately 60 of the top 100 tumor clones appeared in adjacent lung.

The ends were cut back, 6 bases at V and 5 bases at J, with 17 bases in the middle. The germline CDR1 and CDR2 sequences are LNHDA and SQIVND (reference sequence). The CDR3 has 14 amino acids. The protocol was immunoSEQ multiplex PCR, while the TCRdb copy is restricted to in-frame clones and leaves out a portion. The sample has some 27,000 clones; roughly 89% are singletons. The sample here was peripheral blood, taken before any cancer treatment. The chain uses TRBV19 and TRBJ2-7; D possibly uses TRBD1 or TRBD2 (8 bases each). This sequence originates from a woman aged 18-49 years with stage I lung adenocarcinoma. CDR3 nucleotide sequence: TGTGCCAGTAGCCGTAGCGGGACAGGCGACGAGCAGTACTTC. Its protein is CASSRSGTGDEQYF. The full variable domain, in which reference TRBV19 and TRBJ2-7 provide the parts outside the CDR3, is DGGITQSPKYLFRKEGQNVTLSCEQNLNHDAMYWYRQDPGQGLRLIYYSQIVNDFQKGDIAEGYSVSREKKESFPLTVTSAQKNPTAFYLCASSRSGTGDEQYFGPGTRLTVT.